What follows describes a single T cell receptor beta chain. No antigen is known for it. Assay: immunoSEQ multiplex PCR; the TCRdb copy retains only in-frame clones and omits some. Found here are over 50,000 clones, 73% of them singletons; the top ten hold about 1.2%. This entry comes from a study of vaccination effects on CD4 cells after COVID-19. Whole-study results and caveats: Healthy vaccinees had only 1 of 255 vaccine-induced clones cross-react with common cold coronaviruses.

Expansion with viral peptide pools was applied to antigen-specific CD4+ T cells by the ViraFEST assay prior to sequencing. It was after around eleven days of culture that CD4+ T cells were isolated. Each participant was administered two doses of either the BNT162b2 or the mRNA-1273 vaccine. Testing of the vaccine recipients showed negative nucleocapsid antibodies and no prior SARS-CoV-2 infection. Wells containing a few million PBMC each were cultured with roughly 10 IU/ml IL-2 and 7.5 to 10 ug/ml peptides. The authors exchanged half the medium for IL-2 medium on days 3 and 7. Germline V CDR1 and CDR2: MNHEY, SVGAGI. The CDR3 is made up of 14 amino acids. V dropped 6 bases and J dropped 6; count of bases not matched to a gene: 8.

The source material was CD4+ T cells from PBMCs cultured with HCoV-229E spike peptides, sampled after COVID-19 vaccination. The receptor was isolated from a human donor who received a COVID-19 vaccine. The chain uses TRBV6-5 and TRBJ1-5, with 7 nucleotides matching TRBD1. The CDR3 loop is CASRGGQRGQPQHF. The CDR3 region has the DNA TGTGCCAGCAGGGGGGGACAGAGAGGTCAGCCCCAGCATTTT.